These 8 T cell receptor beta chains were all obtained from the same sample, sequenced in a study of cytomegalovirus exposure and HLA in healthy donors. Vbeta (60) and Jbeta (13) primers were used in the PCR. TCRdb's table, derived via immunoSEQ multiplex PCR, lists solely in-frame clones and lacks some. The data show 85,000 to 130,000 clones, around 85% seen once. The sequencing sample was made of PBMCs. The receptors come from a man in his fifties or sixties in good health and CMV-seronegative.

This clone was observed a few times. The V and J genes are TRBV30 and TRBJ1-6; a weak D match, TRBD1 (5 bases). The CDR3 runs to 14 residues. CDR1 is GTSNPN, CDR2 SVGIG, per germline (reference sequence). V was shortened by 6 bases and J by 6 bases, with 15 bases between the two germline ends. The CDR3 loop reads CACPLGGINSPLHF. DNA of the CDR3: TGTGCCTGCCCCCTCGGGGGGATTAATTCACCCCTCCACTTT.

This chain uses TRBV19 with TRBJ1-2; D remains ambiguous. V was pared by 4 bases and J by 6 bases, with 9 bases between. The CDR3 is 12 residues long. Germline CDR1 reads LNHDA; CDR2 reads SQIVND (reference sequence). The CDR3 DNA reads TGTGCCAGTAGTAGGCGGGAGGATGGCTACACCTTC. This translates into CASSRREDGYTF.

The chain recombines TRBV4-3 with TRBJ2-4; D possibly corresponds to TRBD2 (5 bases). Trimming took off 1 base at V and 0 bases at J, with 16 bases between the two ends. The CDR3 loop spans 18 amino acids. CDR1 and CDR2 from the germline V gene are LGHNA and YSLEER. Here the CDR3 reads CASSQVVGSGIAKNIQYF. The CDR3 bases are TGCGCCAGCAGCCAAGTGGTAGGGTCGGGGATAGCCAAAAACATTCAGTACTTC.

The chain employs TRBV28 and TRBJ1-2; 8 nucleotides match TRBD1. The germline V gene has CDR1 MDHEN and CDR2 SYDVKM. This CDR3 region has 16 residues. Germline trimming cut 4 bases from V and 1 base from J; bases unmatched to any gene: 8. The CDR3 DNA is TGTGCCAGCAGTTCAATAGGACAGGGCGATAACTATGGCTACACCTTC. This codes for CASSSIGQGDNYGYTF.

This chain joins TRBV7-2 and TRBJ1-4; maybe TRBD1 (6 bases). V lost 5 bases and J 11 bases, leaving 15 bases between the germline ends. The germline V gene encodes CDR1 SGHTA and CDR2 FQGNSA. CDR3 length equals 13 residues. The CDR3 protein is CASSPAPRGKLFF. The CDR3 DNA follows: TGTGCCAGCAGCCCCGCGCCGAGGGGGAAACTGTTTTTT.

The rearrangement joins TRBV4-2 to TRBJ1-2; TRBD1 aligns across 10 bases. CDR3 length: 14 residues. The germline CDR1 and CDR2 sequences are LGHNA and YNFKEQ. V was clipped by 6 bases and J by 4 bases; unmatched bases: 5. The CDR3 coding sequence is TGTGCCAGCAGACCGGGACAGGGGACCTATGGCTACACCTTC. Translation: CASRPGQGTYGYTF.

The chain recombines TRBV6-4 with TRBJ2-2; 9 positions agree with TRBD1. The germline CDR1 and CDR2 sequences are MRHNA and SNTAGT. There are 16 residues in the CDR3. The V segment lost 0 bases and the J segment 4 bases; nucleotides outside the gene matches: 3. For the CDR3, the DNA is TGTGCCAGCAGTGACTCGGAGACAGGGGGCACCGGGGAGCTGTTTTTT. As protein: CASSDSETGGTGELFF.

The rearrangement joins TRBV6-5 to TRBJ2-7; 7 bases line up with TRBD1. The V gene end was trimmed by 6 bases and the J gene end by 6 bases; junction bases not matched to a gene: 5. There are 12 residues in the CDR3. Germline loops: CDR1 MNHEY, CDR2 SVGAGI. CDR3 nucleotide sequence: TGTGCCAGCAGACCGGGACAGTGCGAGCAGTACGTC. This gives the protein CASRPGQCEQYV.